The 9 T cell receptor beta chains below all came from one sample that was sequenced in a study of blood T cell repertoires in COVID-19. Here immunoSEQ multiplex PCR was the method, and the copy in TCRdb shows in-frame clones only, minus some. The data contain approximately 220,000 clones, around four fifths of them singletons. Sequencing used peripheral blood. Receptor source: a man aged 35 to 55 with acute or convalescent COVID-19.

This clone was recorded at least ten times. This CDR3 is CASSYPGQGKDEQYF. The CDR3 bases are TGTGCCAGCAGTTACCCCGGACAGGGAAAGGACGAGCAGTACTTC. The chain couples TRBV6-6 to TRBJ2-7; TRBD1 matches at 8 bases. This CDR3 spans 15 amino acids. The V gene's germline CDR1 is MNHNY and CDR2 SVGAGI (reference sequence). Losses at the gene ends were 2 bases for V and 5 bases for J; bases not matched to a gene: 8.

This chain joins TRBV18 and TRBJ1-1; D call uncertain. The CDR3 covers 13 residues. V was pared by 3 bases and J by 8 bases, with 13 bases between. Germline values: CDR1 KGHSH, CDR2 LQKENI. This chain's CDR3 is CASSPKEGEEAFF. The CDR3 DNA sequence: TGTGCCAGCTCACCGAAGGAGGGCGAGGAAGCTTTCTTT.

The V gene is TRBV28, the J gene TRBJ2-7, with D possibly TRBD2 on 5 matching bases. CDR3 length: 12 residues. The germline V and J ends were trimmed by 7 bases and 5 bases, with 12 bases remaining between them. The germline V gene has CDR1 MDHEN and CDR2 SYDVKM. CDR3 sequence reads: CASTATGDEQYF. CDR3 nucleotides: TGTGCCAGCACTGCTACCGGGGACGAGCAGTACTTC.

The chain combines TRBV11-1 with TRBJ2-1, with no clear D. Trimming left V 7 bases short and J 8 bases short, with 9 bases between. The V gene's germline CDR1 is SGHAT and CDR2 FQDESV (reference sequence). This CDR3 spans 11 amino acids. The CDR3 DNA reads TGTGCCAGCACCCTCCAGGATGAGCAGTTCTTC. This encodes CASTLQDEQFF.

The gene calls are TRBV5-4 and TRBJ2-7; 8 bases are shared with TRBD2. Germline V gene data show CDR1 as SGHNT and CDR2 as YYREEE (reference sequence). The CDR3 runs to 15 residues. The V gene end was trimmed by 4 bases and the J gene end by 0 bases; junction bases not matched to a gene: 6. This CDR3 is CASSATSGYSYEQYF. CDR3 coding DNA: TGTGCCAGCAGCGCTACTAGCGGCTACTCCTACGAGCAGTACTTC. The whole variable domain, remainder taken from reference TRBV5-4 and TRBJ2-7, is ETGVTQSPTHLIKTRGQQVTLRCSSQSGHNTVSWYQQALGQGPQFIFQYYREEENGRGNFPPRFSGLQFPNYSSELNVNALELDDSALYLCASSATSGYSYEQYFGPGTRLTVT.

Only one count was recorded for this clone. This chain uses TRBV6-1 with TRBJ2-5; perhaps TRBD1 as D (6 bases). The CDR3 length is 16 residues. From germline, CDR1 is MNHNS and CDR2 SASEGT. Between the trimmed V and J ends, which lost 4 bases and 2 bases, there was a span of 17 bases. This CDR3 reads CASSVTIPGVQETQYF. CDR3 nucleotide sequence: TGTGCCAGCAGTGTCACTATCCCAGGGGTGCAAGAGACCCAGTACTTC.

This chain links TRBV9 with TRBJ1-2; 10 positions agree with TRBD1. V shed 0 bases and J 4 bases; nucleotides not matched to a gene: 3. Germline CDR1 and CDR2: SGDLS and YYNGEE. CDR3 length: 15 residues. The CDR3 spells CASSVEGTGAYGYTF. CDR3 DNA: TGTGCCAGCAGCGTAGAGGGGACAGGGGCCTATGGCTACACCTTC.

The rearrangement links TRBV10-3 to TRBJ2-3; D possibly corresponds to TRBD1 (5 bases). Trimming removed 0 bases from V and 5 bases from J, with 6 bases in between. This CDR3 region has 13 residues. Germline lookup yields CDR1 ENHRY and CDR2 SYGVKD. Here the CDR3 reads CAISESTGDTQYF. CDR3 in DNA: TGTGCCATCAGTGAGTCAACAGGAGATACGCAGTATTTT.

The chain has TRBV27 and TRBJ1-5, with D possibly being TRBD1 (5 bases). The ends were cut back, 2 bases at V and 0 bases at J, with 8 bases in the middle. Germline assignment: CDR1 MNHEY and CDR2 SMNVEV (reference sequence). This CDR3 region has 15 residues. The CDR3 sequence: CASSLGGYSNQPQHF. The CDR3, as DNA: TGTGCCAGCAGTTTAGGGGGGTATAGCAATCAGCCCCAGCATTTT.